These 20 T cell receptor beta chains originate from one sample sequenced in a study of blood T cell repertoires in COVID-19. Data came from immunoSEQ multiplex PCR; TCRdb stores just in-frame clones and leaves some out. The sample consists of approximately 250,000 clones, 80% to 90% of them appearing once. The sample taken for sequencing was peripheral blood. These TCRs come from a woman in her forties who had recovered from COVID-19.

V gene TRBV4-1 combines with J gene TRBJ2-7; D might be TRBD2 (6 bases). The CDR3 sequence is 15 residues long. The germline CDR1 and CDR2 sequences are MGHRA and YSYEKL. Deletions cut 4 bases from V and 3 bases from J, with 16 bases between. The CDR3 DNA sequence: TGCGCCAGCAGCCTATCCCGGGACTTTGACTACGAGCAGTACTTC. It specifies CASSLSRDFDYEQYF.

This clone has just one count. The chain couples TRBV9 to TRBJ1-2; tentative D call: TRBD1 (5 bases). The germline V gene encodes CDR1 SGDLS and CDR2 YYNGEE. V dropped 0 bases and J dropped 2 bases, with 8 bases sitting between them. The CDR3 loop spans 14 amino acids. The CDR3 here is CASSVAAGNYGYTF. DNA of the CDR3: TGTGCCAGCAGCGTAGCGGCAGGGAACTATGGCTACACCTTC.

This chain connects TRBV19 to TRBJ1-1; a weak D match, TRBD1 (5 bases). Germline V gives CDR1 LNHDA, CDR2 SQIVND (reference sequence). The V and J ends lost 2 bases and 3 bases respectively, with 10 bases between them. The CDR3 spans 14 residues. The CDR3 bases are TGTGCCAGTAGTATAACCAGGGACTACACTGAAGCTTTCTTT. As protein: CASSITRDYTEAFF.

The chain recombines TRBV21-1 with TRBJ2-1; the tabulated D call, TRBD1, remains unverified against the DNA. TRBV21-1 is tagged as a pseudogene. This CDR3 spans 17 amino acids. The chain's CDR3 is CASSSKPDSPAYNEQFF. CDR3 in DNA: TGTGCCAGCAGCTCAAAACCGGACAGTCCAGCCTACAATGAGCAGTTCTTC.

The V gene is TRBV3-1 (or the pseudogene TRBV3-2), the J gene TRBJ2-5, with unresolved D. The germline V gene encodes CDR1 LGHDT and CDR2 YNNKEL (reference sequence). The CDR3 extends over 15 amino acids. V dropped 6 bases and J dropped 4 bases, with 18 bases sitting between them. The CDR3 sequence is CASRPTTEPSETQYF. CDR3 nucleotides: TGTGCCAGCAGACCTACGACTGAGCCCTCAGAGACCCAGTACTTC.

The chain uses TRBV4-2 and TRBJ2-7; D might be TRBD1 (5 bases). V was pared by 1 base and J by 3 bases, with 13 bases between. Germline lookup yields CDR1 LGHNA and CDR2 YNFKEQ. This CDR3 contains 15 residues. The CDR3 coding sequence is TGTGCCAGCAGCCAAGGGCAGGGTCCCGGCTACGAGCAGTACTTC. The encoded protein is CASSQGQGPGYEQYF.

This chain connects TRBV29-1 to TRBJ1-1; tentative D call: TRBD1 (5 bases). The CDR3 spans 12 residues. CDR1 is SQVTM, CDR2 ANQGSEA, per germline. V lost 6 bases, J lost 5 bases, and 13 bases lay in between. This CDR3 is CSVLTDATEAFF. The CDR3 coding sequence is TGCAGCGTACTGACAGATGCAACTGAAGCTTTCTTT.

The chain joins TRBV9 to TRBJ1-1; no definite D call. Trimming shortened V by 4 bases and J by 2 bases, and 9 bases separated the two germline ends. Germline lookup yields CDR1 SGDLS and CDR2 YYNGEE. The CDR3 runs 13 residues. CDR3 sequence: CASSPYVNTEAFF. For the CDR3, the DNA is TGTGCCAGCAGCCCGTATGTCAACACTGAAGCTTTCTTT.

This clone appeared once. The J gene is TRBJ2-2, the V gene TRBV11-3, with 7 bases that match TRBD1. Losses at the gene ends were 4 bases for V and 8 bases for J; bases not matched to a gene: 10. The CDR3 contains 15 residues. The V gene's germline CDR1 is SGHNT and CDR2 YENEEA. The CDR3: CASSSRTGGGGELFF. As DNA, the CDR3 is TGTGCCAGCAGCTCGCGGACAGGAGGAGGTGGGGAGCTGTTTTTT.

This clone was observed a few times. The rearrangement uses TRBV7-8 and TRBJ2-5; 7 bases agree with TRBD1. With V trimmed by 0 bases and J by 3 bases, 10 bases remained unmatched. This CDR3 comprises 17 residues. Germline V gene lookup returns CDR1 SGHVS and CDR2 FQNEAQ. CDR3 region: CASSLAVGQLSKETQYF. CDR3 nucleotide sequence: TGTGCCAGCAGCTTAGCGGTGGGACAGCTGTCGAAAGAGACCCAGTACTTC.

The chain links TRBV7-9 to TRBJ2-2, with 7 bases fitting TRBD2. V lost 3 bases and J lost 0; bases outside the gene matches: 7. Looked up from germline, CDR1 is SEHNR and CDR2 is FQNEAQ (reference sequence). The CDR3 length is 17 residues. The CDR3 here is CASSFTPSGPNTGELFF. The CDR3 DNA follows: TGTGCCAGCAGCTTTACACCTAGCGGACCGAACACCGGGGAGCTGTTTTTT.

The chain carries TRBV19 and TRBJ1-1, with TRBD1 matching 8 bases. Trimming took 5 bases from V and 4 from J; bases not matched to a gene: 6. CDR3 length equals 14 residues. The V gene's germline CDR1 is LNHDA and CDR2 SQIVND (reference sequence). DNA for the CDR3: TGTGCCAGTAGTGTGATACAGGGGGGCACTGAAGCTTTCTTT. Protein sequence: CASSVIQGGTEAFF. The full variable domain, completed using reference TRBV19 and TRBJ1-1, is DGGITQSPKYLFRKEGQNVTLSCEQNLNHDAMYWYRQDPGQGLRLIYYSQIVNDFQKGDIAEGYSVSREKKESFPLTVTSAQKNPTAFYLCASSVIQGGTEAFFGQGTRLTVV.

J is TRBJ2-7 and V is TRBV11-3; 8 bases are shared with TRBD1. Germline V gives CDR1 SGHNT, CDR2 YENEEA. The CDR3 is 13 amino acids. Germline trimming cut 5 bases from V and 7 bases from J; bases unmatched to any gene: 7. The CDR3 DNA sequence: TGTGCCAGCAGCAGGGACAGGCTTCAGGAGCAGTACTTC. Protein product: CASSRDRLQEQYF.

The V and J genes are TRBV6-5 and TRBJ2-7; 9 bases are shared with TRBD2. After removal of 9 bases from V and 0 bases from J, the junction contained 6 bases not matched to a gene. Germline V gives CDR1 MNHEY, CDR2 SVGAGI. This CDR3 region has 14 residues. The CDR3 region has the DNA TGTGCCAGAAGAGGGCGGGGGGGCTCCTACGAGCAGTACTTC. Its translation is CARRGRGGSYEQYF.

The V and J genes are TRBV19 and TRBJ1-4, with TRBD1 matching 9 bases. The V gene's germline CDR1 is LNHDA and CDR2 SQIVND (reference sequence). The CDR3 covers 16 residues. V shed 4 bases, J shed 10 bases, and the junction held 13 bases outside the gene matches. CDR3 sequence: CASSNIFRDRVRKLFF. In nucleotides, the CDR3 is TGTGCCAGTAGTAATATTTTTCGGGACAGGGTTCGAAAACTGTTTTTT.

The chain combines TRBV9 with TRBJ1-1; D call uncertain. V lost 7 bases and J lost 0, with 10 bases in between. The CDR3 is 13 amino acids. CDR1 and CDR2 (germline): SGDLS, YYNGEE. This CDR3 is CASGAHLNTEAFF. CDR3 nucleotides: TGTGCCAGCGGTGCTCACTTGAACACTGAAGCTTTCTTT.

This chain joins TRBV10-3 and TRBJ1-3; D gene unclear. Germline-derived CDR1 and CDR2 are ENHRY and SYGVKD. The CDR3 extends over 16 amino acids. V lost 3 bases and J lost 0, with 12 bases in between. The DNA for the CDR3 is TGTGCCATCAGTGACCCACCGGCGGGCTCTGGAAACACCATATATTTT. Amino acids: CAISDPPAGSGNTIYF.

The V and J genes are TRBV28 and TRBJ1-1; 10 nucleotides line up with TRBD1. The CDR3 length is 15 residues. The V gene end was trimmed by 4 bases and the J gene end by 2 bases; junction bases not matched to a gene: 4. Germline V lookup: CDR1 MDHEN, CDR2 SYDVKM. Here the CDR3 DNA reads TGTGCCAGCAGTTCGACAGGGGGCGAAAACACTGAAGCTTTCTTT. It yields the protein CASSSTGGENTEAFF.

The V and J genes are TRBV7-2 and TRBJ1-1; D is possibly TRBD1 (6 bases). CDR3 size: 16 residues. V dropped 5 bases and J dropped 4 bases, with 20 bases sitting between them. In germline, CDR1 is SGHTA, CDR2 FQGNSA. The CDR3 loop reads CASSPGPGVDGTEAFF. For the CDR3, the DNA is TGTGCCAGCAGCCCCGGGCCAGGGGTAGACGGCACTGAAGCTTTCTTT.

This clone was seen a single time. The rearrangement joins TRBV6-2 or TRBV6-3 to TRBJ1-5; D is unresolved. CDR1 is MNHEY, CDR2 SVGEGT, per germline. This CDR3 has 12 residues. V was trimmed by 2 bases and J by 6 bases, leaving 5 bases between them. As DNA, the CDR3 is TGTGCCAGCAGTTACCTAGGTCAGCCCCAGCATTTT. Protein: CASSYLGQPQHF.